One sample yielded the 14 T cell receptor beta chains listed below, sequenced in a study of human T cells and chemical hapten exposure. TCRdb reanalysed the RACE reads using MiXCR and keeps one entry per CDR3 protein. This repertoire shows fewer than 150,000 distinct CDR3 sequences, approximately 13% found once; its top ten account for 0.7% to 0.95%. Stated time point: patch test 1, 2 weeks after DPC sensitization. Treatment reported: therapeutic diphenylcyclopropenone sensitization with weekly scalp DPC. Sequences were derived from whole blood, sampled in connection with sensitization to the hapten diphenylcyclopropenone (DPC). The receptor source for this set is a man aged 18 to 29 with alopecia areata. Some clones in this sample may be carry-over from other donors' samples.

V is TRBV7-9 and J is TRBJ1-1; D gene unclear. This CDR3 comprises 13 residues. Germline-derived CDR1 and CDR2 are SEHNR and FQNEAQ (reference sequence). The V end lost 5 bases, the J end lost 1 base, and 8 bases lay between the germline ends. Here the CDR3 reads CASSPPSNTEAFF. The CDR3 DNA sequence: TGTGCCAGCAGCCCCCCGTCGAACACTGAAGCTTTCTTT.

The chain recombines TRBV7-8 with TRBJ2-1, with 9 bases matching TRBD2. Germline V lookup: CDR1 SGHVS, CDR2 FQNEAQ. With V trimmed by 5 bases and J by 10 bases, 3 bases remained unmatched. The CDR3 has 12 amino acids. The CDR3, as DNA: TGTGCCAGCAGCCGAAGCGGGGGGGAGCAGTTCTTC. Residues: CASSRSGGEQFF.

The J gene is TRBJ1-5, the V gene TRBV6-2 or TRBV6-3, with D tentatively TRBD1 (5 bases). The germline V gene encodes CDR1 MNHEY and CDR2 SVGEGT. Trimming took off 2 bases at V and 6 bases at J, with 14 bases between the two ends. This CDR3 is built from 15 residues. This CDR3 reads CASSYRTGRGQPQHF. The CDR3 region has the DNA TGTGCCAGCAGTTACCGTACGGGGCGCGGTCAGCCCCAGCATTTT.

The CDR3 DNA follows: TGCAGCGTTTCCGCAGGGGGCGGTCACACTGAAGCTTTCTTT. Translated: CSVSAGGGHTEAFF. The V call is TRBV29-1, the J call TRBJ1-1, with 8 bases matching TRBD1. V trimming: 5 bases; J trimming: 3 bases; junction bases outside the gene matches: 8. The germline V gene has CDR1 SQVTM and CDR2 ANQGSEA. The CDR3 consists of 14 residues.

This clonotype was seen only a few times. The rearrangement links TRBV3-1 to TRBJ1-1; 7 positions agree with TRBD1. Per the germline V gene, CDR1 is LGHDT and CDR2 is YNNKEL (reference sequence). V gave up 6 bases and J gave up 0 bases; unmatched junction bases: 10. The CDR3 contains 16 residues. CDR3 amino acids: CASRSRDRGMNTEAFF. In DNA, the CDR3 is TGTGCCAGCAGGTCCCGGGACAGAGGAATGAACACTGAAGCTTTCTTT.

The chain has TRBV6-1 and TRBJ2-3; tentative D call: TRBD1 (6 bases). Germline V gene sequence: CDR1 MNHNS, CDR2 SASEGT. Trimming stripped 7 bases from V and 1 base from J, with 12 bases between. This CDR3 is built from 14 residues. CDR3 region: CASKTGTGTDTQYF. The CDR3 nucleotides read TGTGCCAGCAAAACAGGGACGGGCACAGATACGCAGTATTTT.

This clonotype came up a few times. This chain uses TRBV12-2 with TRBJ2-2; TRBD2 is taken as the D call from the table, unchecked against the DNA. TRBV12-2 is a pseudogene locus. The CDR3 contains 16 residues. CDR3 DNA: TGTGCAAGTCGCTTATCTAGCGGGGCGAACACCGGGGAGCTGTTTTTT. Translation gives CASRLSSGANTGELFF.

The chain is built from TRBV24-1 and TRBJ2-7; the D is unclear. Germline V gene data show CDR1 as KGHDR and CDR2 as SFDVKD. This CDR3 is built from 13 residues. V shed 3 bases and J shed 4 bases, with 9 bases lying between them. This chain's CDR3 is CATSDPQKYEQYF. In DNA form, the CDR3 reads TGTGCCACCAGTGATCCCCAAAAGTACGAGCAGTACTTC.

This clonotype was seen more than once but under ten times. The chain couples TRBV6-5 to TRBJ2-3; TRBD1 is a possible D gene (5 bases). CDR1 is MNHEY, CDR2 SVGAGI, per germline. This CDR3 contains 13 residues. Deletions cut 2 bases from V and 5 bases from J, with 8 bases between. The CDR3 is CASSYGRGDTQYF. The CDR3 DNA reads TGTGCCAGCAGTTACGGTAGGGGAGATACGCAGTATTTT.

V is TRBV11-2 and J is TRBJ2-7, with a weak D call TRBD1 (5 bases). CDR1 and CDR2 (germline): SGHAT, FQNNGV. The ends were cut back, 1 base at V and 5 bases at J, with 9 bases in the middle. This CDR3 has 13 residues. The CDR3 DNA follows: TGTGCCAGCAGCTTAGTCAGGGTGCACGAGCAGTACTTC. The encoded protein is CASSLVRVHEQYF. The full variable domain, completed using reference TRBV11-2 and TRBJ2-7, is EAGVAQSPRYKIIEKRQSVAFWCNPISGHATLYWYQQILGQGPKLLIQFQNNGVVDDSQLPKDRFSAERLKGVDSTLKIQPAKLEDSAVYLCASSLVRVHEQYFGPGTRLTVT.

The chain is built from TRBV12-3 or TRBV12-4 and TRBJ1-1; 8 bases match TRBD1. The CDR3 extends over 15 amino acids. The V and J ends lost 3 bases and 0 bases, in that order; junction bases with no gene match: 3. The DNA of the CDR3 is TGTGCCAGCAGTTTCCCAGGGGGCATGAACACTGAAGCTTTCTTT. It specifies CASSFPGGMNTEAFF.

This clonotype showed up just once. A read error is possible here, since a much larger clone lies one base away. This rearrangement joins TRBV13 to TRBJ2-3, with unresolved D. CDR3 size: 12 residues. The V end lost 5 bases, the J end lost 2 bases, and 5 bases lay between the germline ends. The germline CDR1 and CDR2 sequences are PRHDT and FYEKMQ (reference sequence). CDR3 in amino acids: CASSAPTDTQYF. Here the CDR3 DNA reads TGTGCCAGCAGCGCCCCCACAGATACGCAGTATTTT.

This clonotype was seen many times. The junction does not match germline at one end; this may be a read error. This CDR3 is CASSVGIALF. The CDR3 DNA follows: TGTGCCAGCAGTGTAGGTATAGCGTTATTC. V is TRBV2 and J is TRBJ2-1; tentative D call: TRBD2 (5 bases). The CDR3 is 10 amino acids. Germline CDR1 is SNHLY and CDR2 is FYNNEI.

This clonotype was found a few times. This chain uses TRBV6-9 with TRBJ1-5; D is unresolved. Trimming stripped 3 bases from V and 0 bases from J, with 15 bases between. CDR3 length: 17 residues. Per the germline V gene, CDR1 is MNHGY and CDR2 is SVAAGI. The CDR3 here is CASSYLHRSNSNQPQHF. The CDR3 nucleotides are TGTGCCAGCAGTTACCTCCACAGAAGTAATAGCAATCAGCCCCAGCATTTT.